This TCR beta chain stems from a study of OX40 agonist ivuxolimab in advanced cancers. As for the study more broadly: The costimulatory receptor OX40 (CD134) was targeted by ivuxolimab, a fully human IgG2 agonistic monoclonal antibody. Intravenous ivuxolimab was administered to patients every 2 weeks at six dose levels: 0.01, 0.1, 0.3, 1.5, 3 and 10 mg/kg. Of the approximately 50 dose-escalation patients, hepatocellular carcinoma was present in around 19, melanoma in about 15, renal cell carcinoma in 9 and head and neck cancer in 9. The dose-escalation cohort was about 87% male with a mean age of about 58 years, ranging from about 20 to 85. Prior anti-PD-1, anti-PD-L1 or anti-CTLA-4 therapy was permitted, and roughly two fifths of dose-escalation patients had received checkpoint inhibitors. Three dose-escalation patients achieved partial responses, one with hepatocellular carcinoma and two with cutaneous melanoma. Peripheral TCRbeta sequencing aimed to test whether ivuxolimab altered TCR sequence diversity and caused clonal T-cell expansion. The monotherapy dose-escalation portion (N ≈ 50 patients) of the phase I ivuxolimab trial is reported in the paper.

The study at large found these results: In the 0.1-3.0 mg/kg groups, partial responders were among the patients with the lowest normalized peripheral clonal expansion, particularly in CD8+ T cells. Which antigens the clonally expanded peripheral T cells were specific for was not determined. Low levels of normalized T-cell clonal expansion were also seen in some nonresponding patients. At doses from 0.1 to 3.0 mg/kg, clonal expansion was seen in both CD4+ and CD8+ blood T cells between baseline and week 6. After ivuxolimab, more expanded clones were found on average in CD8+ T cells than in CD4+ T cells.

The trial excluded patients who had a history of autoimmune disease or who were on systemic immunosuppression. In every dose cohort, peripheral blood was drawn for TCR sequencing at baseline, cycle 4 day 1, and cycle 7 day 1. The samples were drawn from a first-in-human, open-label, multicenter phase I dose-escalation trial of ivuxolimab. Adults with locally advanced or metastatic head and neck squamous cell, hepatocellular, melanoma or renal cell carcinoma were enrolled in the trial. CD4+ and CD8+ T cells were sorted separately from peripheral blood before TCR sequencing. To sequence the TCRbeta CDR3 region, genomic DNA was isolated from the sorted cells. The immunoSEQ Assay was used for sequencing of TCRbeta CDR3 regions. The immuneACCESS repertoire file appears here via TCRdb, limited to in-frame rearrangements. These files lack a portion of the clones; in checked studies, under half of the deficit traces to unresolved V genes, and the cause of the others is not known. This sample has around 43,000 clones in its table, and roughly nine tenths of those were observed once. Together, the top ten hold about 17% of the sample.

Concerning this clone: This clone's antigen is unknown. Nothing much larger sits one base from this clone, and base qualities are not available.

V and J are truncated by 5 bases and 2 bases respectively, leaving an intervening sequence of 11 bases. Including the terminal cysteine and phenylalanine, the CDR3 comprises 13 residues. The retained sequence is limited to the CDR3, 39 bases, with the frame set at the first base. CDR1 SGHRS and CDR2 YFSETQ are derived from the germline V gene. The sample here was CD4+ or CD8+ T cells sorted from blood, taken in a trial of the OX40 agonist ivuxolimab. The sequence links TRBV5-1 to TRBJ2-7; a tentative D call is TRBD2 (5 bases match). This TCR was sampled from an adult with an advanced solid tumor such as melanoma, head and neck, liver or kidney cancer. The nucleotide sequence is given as TGCGCCAGCAGGGTGAGCGGAGCCTACGAGCAGTACTTC. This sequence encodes CASRVSGAYEQYF.